This T cell receptor (beta chain) was captured in a study of T cell changes during pregnancy in multiple sclerosis. TCRdb keeps only in-frame clones here, not all; method: immunoSEQ multiplex PCR. Among about 38,000 clones, less than 95% were seen once, and the ten largest hold 0.39%. In germline, CDR1 is ENHRY, CDR2 SYGVKD. The CDR3 extends over 15 amino acids. V lost 8 bases, J lost 0 bases, and 4 bases stayed unmatched. This clonotype was sampled from a female donor with multiple sclerosis, enrolled in a pregnancy study. The chain joins TRBV10-3 to TRBJ1-3; 10 positions agree with TRBD1. The sequencing here drew on CD4+ T cells from peripheral blood mononuclear cells, taken in the second trimester of pregnancy. CDR3 region: CAIGTGADSGNTIYF. CDR3 DNA sequence: TGTGCCATCGGGACAGGGGCGGACTCTGGAAACACCATATATTTT.